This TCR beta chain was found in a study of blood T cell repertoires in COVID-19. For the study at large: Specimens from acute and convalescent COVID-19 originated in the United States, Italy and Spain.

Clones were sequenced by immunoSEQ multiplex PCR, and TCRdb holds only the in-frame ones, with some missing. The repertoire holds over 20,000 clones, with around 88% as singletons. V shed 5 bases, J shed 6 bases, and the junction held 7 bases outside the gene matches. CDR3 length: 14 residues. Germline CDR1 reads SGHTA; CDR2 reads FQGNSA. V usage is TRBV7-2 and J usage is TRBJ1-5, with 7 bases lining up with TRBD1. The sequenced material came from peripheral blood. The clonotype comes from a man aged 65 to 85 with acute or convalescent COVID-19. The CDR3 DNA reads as TGTGCCAGCAGCAACTCGGGACAGCTTCAGCCCCAGCATTTT. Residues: CASSNSGQLQPQHF.